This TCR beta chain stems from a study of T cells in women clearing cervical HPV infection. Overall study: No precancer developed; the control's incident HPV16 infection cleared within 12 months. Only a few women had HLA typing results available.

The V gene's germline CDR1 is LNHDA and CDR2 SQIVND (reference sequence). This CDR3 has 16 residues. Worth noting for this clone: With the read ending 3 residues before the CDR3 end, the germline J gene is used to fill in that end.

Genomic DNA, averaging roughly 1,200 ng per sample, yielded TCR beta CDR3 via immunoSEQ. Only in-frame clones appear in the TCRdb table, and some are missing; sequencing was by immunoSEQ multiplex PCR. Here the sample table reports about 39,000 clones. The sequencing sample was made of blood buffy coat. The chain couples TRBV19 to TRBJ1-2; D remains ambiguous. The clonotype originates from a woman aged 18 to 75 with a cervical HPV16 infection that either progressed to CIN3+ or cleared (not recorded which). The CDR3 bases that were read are TGTGCCAGTAGTACGACTAGCGGGAGGCGTAAAGGTGAC. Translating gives CASSTTSGRRKGD. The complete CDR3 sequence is CASSTTSGRRKGDYTF. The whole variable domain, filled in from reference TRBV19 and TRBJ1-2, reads DGGITQSPKYLFRKEGQNVTLSCEQNLNHDAMYWYRQDPGQGLRLIYYSQIVNDFQKGDIAEGYSVSREKKESFPLTVTSAQKNPTAFYLCASSTTSGRRKGDYTFGSGTRLTVV.